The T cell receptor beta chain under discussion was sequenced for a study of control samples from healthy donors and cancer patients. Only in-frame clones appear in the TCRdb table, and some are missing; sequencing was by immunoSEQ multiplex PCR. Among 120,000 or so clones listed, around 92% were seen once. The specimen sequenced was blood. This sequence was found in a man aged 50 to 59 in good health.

The CDR3 coding sequence is TGTGCCAGCAGGGCCGGGCTAGACACCGGGGAGCTGTTTTTT. This codes for CASRAGLDTGELFF. The chain joins TRBV6-6 to TRBJ2-2; D gene uncertain. V was trimmed by 6 bases and J by 3 bases, leaving 11 bases between them. The length of the CDR3 is 14 residues. Germline V CDR1 and CDR2: MNHNY, SVGAGI (reference sequence).